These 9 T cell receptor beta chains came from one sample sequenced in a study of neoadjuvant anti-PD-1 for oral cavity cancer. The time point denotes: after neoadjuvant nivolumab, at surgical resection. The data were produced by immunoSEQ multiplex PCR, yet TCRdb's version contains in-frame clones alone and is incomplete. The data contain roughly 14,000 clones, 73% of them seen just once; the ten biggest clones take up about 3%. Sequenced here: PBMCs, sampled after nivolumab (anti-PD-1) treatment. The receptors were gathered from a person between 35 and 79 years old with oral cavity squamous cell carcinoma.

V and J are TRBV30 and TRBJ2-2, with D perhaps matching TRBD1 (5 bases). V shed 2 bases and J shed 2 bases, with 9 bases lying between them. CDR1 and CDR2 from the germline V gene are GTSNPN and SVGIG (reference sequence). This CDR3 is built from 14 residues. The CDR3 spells CAWSIRTNTGELFF. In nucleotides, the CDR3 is TGTGCCTGGAGTATCCGGACAAACACCGGGGAGCTGTTTTTT. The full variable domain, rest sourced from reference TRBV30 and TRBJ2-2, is SQTIHQWPATLVQPVGSPLSLECTVEGTSNPNLYWYRQAAGRGLQLLFYSVGIGQISSEVPQNLSASRPQDRQFILSSKKLLLSDSGFYLCAWSIRTNTGELFFGEGSRLTVL.

As DNA, the CDR3 is TGTGCCAGCAGCTCTACAGGGAGCGGCTATGGCTACACCTTC. This gives the protein CASSSTGSGYGYTF. J is TRBJ1-2 and V is TRBV11-2, with TRBD1 as a possible D gene (6 bases). The germline CDR1 and CDR2 sequences are SGHAT and FQNNGV. The CDR3 extends over 14 amino acids. Trimming took 4 bases from V and 4 from J, leaving 13 bases between them.

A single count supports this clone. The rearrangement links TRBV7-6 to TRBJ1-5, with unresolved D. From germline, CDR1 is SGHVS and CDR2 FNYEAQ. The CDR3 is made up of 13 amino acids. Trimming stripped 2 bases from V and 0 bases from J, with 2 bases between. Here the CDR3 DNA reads TGTGCCAGCAGCTTATTTAGCAATCAGCCCCAGCATTTT. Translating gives CASSLFSNQPQHF.

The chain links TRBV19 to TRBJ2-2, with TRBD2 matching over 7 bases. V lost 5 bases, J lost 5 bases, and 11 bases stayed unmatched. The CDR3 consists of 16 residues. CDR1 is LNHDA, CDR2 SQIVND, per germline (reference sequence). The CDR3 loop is CASSLIEAGKTGELFF. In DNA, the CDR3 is TGTGCCAGTAGTTTAATTGAAGCGGGAAAGACCGGGGAGCTGTTTTTT.

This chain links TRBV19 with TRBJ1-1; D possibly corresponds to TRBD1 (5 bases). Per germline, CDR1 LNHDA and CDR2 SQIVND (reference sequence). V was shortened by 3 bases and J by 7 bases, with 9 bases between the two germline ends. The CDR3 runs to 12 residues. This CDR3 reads CASSMSTVEAFF. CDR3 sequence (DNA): TGTGCCAGTAGTATGTCGACAGTTGAAGCTTTCTTT.

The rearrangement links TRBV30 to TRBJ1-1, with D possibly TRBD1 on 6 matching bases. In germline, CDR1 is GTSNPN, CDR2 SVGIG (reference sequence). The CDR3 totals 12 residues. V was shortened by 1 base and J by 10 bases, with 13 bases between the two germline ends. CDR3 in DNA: TGTGCCTGGAGTGGGACTATCAGGGGAGCTTTCTTT. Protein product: CAWSGTIRGAFF. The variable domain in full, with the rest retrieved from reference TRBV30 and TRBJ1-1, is SQTIHQWPATLVQPVGSPLSLECTVEGTSNPNLYWYRQAAGRGLQLLFYSVGIGQISSEVPQNLSASRPQDRQFILSSKKLLLSDSGFYLCAWSGTIRGAFFGQGTRLTVV.

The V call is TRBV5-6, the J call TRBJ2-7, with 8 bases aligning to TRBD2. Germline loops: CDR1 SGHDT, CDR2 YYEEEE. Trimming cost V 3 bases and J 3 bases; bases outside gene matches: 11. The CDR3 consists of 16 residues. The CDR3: CASSSLGSGSVYEQYF. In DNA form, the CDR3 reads TGTGCCAGCAGCTCCCTAGGAAGCGGGAGTGTCTACGAGCAGTACTTC.

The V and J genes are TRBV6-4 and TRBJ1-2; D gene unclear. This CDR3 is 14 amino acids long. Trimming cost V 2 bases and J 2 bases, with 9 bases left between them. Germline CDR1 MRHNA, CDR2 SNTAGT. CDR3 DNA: TGTGCCAGCAGTGACGTTTCGGGGAACTATGGCTACACCTTC. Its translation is CASSDVSGNYGYTF.

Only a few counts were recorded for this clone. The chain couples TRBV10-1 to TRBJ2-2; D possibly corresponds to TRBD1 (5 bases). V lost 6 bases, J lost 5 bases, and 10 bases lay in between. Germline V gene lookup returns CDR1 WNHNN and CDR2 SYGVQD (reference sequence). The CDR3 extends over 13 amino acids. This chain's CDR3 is CASRPAGTGELFF. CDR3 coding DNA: TGCGCCAGCAGGCCCGCAGGGACCGGGGAGCTGTTTTTT.